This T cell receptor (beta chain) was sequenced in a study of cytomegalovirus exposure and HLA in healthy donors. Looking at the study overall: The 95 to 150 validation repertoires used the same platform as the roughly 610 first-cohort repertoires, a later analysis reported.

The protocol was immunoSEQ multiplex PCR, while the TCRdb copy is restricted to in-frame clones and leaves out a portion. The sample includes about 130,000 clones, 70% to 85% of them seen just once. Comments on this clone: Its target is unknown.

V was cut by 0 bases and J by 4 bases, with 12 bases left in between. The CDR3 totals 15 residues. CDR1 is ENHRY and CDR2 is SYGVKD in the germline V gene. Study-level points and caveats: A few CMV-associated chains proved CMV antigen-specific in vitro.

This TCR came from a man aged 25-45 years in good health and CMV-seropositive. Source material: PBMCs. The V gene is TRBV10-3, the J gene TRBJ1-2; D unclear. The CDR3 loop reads CAISESREGGYGYTF. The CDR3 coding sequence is TGTGCCATCAGTGAGTCGAGGGAGGGCGGCTATGGCTACACCTTC.